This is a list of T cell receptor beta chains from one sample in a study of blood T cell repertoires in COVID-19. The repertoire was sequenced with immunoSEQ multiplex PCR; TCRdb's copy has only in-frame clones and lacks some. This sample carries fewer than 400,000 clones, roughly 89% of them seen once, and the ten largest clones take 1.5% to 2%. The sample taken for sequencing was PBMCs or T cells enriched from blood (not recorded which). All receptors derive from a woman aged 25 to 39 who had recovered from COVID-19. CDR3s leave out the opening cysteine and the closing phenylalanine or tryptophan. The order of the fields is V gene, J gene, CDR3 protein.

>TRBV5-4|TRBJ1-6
ASSPGTGGSFSPLH
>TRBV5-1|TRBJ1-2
ASSFRDRDYGYT
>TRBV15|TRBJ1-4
ATSRVHTSTNEKLF
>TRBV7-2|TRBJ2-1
ASSLGASSYNEQF
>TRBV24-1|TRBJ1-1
ATSDSGVGGAEAF
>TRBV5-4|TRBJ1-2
ASRFTGGADGYT
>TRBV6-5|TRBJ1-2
ASRRGRAGYT
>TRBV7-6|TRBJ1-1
ASSHPKNPGTGNTEAF
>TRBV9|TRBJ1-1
ASSVGGFQEAF
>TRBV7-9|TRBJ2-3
ASSPYGLATDTQY
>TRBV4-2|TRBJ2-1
ASSLRLAGGRWEQF
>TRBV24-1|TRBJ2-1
ATGGTSGIYNEQF
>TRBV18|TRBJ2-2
ASSPNSGGATGELF
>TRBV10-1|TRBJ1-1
ASSGGNTEAF
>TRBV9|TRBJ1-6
ASSPTTGQLSPLH
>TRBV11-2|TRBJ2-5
ASSRGRGAGGPEETQY
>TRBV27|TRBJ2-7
ASSFAGAGEQY
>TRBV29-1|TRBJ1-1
STGLGTGEAF
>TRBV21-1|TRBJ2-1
ASSKGLWDLIYNEQF
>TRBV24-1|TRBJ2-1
ATSDPLGQGLASNEQF
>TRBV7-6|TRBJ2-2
ASSLSGQLNTGELF
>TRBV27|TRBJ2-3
ASSLTSGGGDTQY